A single sample gave rise to the 17 T cell receptor beta chains below, sequenced in a study of cytomegalovirus exposure and HLA in healthy donors. Profiled with immunoSEQ multiplex PCR; TCRdb holds only in-frame clones, not every one. This sample has about 280,000 clones, with roughly 90% found just once. Sequencing was performed on PBMCs. Receptors originate from a woman under 30 in good health and CMV-seronegative.

This clone was seen just once. This rearrangement joins TRBV27 to TRBJ1-2; weak D call: TRBD1 (5 bases). This CDR3 has 11 amino acids. The germline CDR1 and CDR2 sequences are MNHEY and SMNVEV (reference sequence). Trimming removed 6 bases from V and 5 bases from J, with 7 bases in between. The CDR3 DNA sequence: TGTGCCAGCAGCAAGGGGTATGGCTACACCTTC. Translation: CASSKGYGYTF.

The chain has TRBV18 and TRBJ1-1, with D uncertain. The germline V gene encodes CDR1 KGHSH and CDR2 LQKENI. The CDR3 has 12 amino acids. V lost 3 bases, J lost 8 bases, and 10 bases lay in between. CDR3 amino acids: CASSPTRVEAFF. The CDR3 nucleotides are TGTGCCAGCTCACCCACCCGCGTGGAAGCTTTCTTT.

This chain links TRBV7-2 with TRBJ2-3; a weak D match, TRBD2 (6 bases). Germline V gene data show CDR1 as SGHTA and CDR2 as FQGNSA. The V gene lost 4 bases and the J gene lost 5 bases, with 10 bases spanning the gap. This CDR3 contains 13 residues. The CDR3 reads CASSSKAGDTQYF. Written as DNA, the CDR3 is TGTGCCAGCAGCTCTAAAGCGGGAGATACGCAGTATTTT.

The J gene is TRBJ2-2, the V gene TRBV10-3; 7 bases map to TRBD1. Germline CDR1 ENHRY, CDR2 SYGVKD. V dropped 2 bases and J dropped 0; count of bases not matched to a gene: 0. This CDR3 contains 15 residues. CDR3 bases: TGTGCCATCAGTGAGACAGGGGCGAACACCGGGGAGCTGTTTTTT. It codes for CAISETGANTGELFF.

The chain employs TRBV15 and TRBJ1-2; D gene unclear. Per germline, CDR1 LNHNV and CDR2 YYDKDF (reference sequence). V lost 1 base, J lost 4 bases, and 10 bases lay in between. The CDR3 has 14 amino acids. Here the CDR3 DNA reads TGTGCCACCAGCAGAGGAGGCACGTCCTATGGCTACACCTTC. Translated, it gives CATSRGGTSYGYTF.

Here the CDR3 DNA reads TGTGCCAGCAGTCCAACAGGGGGGGAGCAGTACTTC. Its protein is CASSPTGGEQYF. V usage is TRBV28 and J usage is TRBJ2-7, with 8 bases lining up with TRBD1. Trimming took 5 bases from V and 7 from J; bases not matched to a gene: 4. The CDR3 is 12 amino acids. The V gene's germline CDR1 is MDHEN and CDR2 SYDVKM.

The genes are TRBV5-1 and TRBJ1-4; 8 nucleotides agree with TRBD1. Trimming removed 0 bases from V and 5 bases from J; junction bases left unmatched: 3. The CDR3 loop spans 15 amino acids. CDR1 is SGHRS and CDR2 is YFSETQ in the germline V gene. CDR3 region: CASSLGTGRNEKLFF. The DNA of the CDR3 is TGCGCCAGCAGCTTGGGGACAGGGAGGAATGAAAAACTGTTTTTT.

This chain joins TRBV27 and TRBJ1-6; 7 nucleotides agree with TRBD1. Trimming removed 5 bases from V and 4 bases from J; junction bases left unmatched: 17. The germline V gene has CDR1 MNHEY and CDR2 SMNVEV (reference sequence). The CDR3 is 19 amino acids. The chain's CDR3 is CASSLRQGGPGGYNSPLHF. CDR3 bases: TGTGCCAGCAGTCTAAGACAGGGAGGACCCGGAGGGTATAATTCACCCCTCCACTTT.

This chain joins TRBV19 and TRBJ2-2, with D unclear. The ends were cut back, 7 bases at V and 8 bases at J, with 17 bases in the middle. Germline V gene sequence: CDR1 LNHDA, CDR2 SQIVND (reference sequence). CDR3 size: 14 residues. The CDR3 DNA reads as TGTGCCAGTATCCCCCAGGCCTCACCGGGGGAGCTGTTTTTT. Its protein is CASIPQASPGELFF.

This clone was picked up one time. The chain carries TRBV5-4 and TRBJ2-7; 8 bases fit TRBD2. The germline V gene has CDR1 SGHNT and CDR2 YYREEE (reference sequence). The length of the CDR3 is 13 residues. J was trimmed by 5 bases and V by 5 bases; bases with no gene match: 6. In DNA, the CDR3 is TGTGCCAGCAGGACAAGCGGGAGTAACGAGCAGTACTTC. Amino acids: CASRTSGSNEQYF.

The rearrangement uses TRBV28 and TRBJ2-7; 10 bases agree with TRBD2. This CDR3 spans 18 amino acids. V dropped 5 bases and J dropped 2; count of bases not matched to a gene: 15. Germline V gene data show CDR1 as MDHEN and CDR2 as SYDVKM. DNA for the CDR3: TGTGCCAGCAGTCCTCGGCGGCTAGCGGGAGTTGGGACCTACGAGCAGTACTTC. Translated, it gives CASSPRRLAGVGTYEQYF.

This sequence joins TRBV19 and TRBJ2-7; tentatively, D is TRBD1 (5 bases). Germline V gene lookup returns CDR1 LNHDA and CDR2 SQIVND (reference sequence). The V end lost 2 bases, the J end lost 2 bases, and 10 bases lay between the germline ends. The CDR3 loop spans 14 amino acids. CDR3 in amino acids: CASSIRQGPYEQYF. The CDR3 region has the DNA TGTGCCAGTAGTATACGGCAGGGCCCCTACGAGCAGTACTTC. Looking up the rest from reference TRBV19 and TRBJ2-7 gives the full variable domain: DGGITQSPKYLFRKEGQNVTLSCEQNLNHDAMYWYRQDPGQGLRLIYYSQIVNDFQKGDIAEGYSVSREKKESFPLTVTSAQKNPTAFYLCASSIRQGPYEQYFGPGTRLTVT.

Here the CDR3 DNA reads TGTGCCAGCAGTCCCAATTCGGGTGAGCAGTTCTTC. Residues: CASSPNSGEQFF. The gene calls are TRBV6-6 and TRBJ2-1; the D is unclear. V dropped 5 bases and J dropped 9 bases, with 11 bases sitting between them. This CDR3 is 12 amino acids long. The germline V gene encodes CDR1 MNHNY and CDR2 SVGAGI (reference sequence).

V gene TRBV23-1 combines with J gene TRBJ1-5, with D uncertain. TRBV23-1 carries the ORF label, with uncertain function. The CDR3 has 16 residues. The V and J ends lost 4 bases and 5 bases respectively, with 18 bases between them. CDR3 residues: CASSLRESCIHQPQHF. In DNA, the CDR3 is TGCGCCAGCAGTCTCCGGGAATCATGTATTCATCAGCCCCAGCATTTT.

V is TRBV28 and J is TRBJ1-3; TRBD1 is a possible D gene (5 bases). This CDR3 has 18 residues. Deletions cut 5 bases from V and 0 bases from J, with 20 bases between. Germline V gene sequence: CDR1 MDHEN, CDR2 SYDVKM. CDR3 coding DNA: TGTGCCAGCAGTCCCGGGGGGTTAGCCCTTATCTCTGGAAACACCATATATTTT. This codes for CASSPGGLALISGNTIYF.

The rearrangement links TRBV27 to TRBJ2-3, with 9 bases lining up with TRBD2. The germline V gene encodes CDR1 MNHEY and CDR2 SMNVEV (reference sequence). The CDR3 extends over 15 amino acids. Trimming removed 3 bases from V and 8 bases from J; junction bases left unmatched: 9. CDR3 sequence: CASSFIALAGRTQYF. The CDR3 coding sequence is TGTGCCAGCAGTTTCATCGCCCTAGCGGGACGTACGCAGTATTTT.

The chain combines TRBV11-2 with TRBJ2-7; 8 bases agree with TRBD2. The CDR3 has 15 residues. In germline, CDR1 is SGHAT, CDR2 FQNNGV. Unmatched junction bases numbered 12, after V lost 5 bases and J lost 6 bases. The CDR3 nucleotides read TGTGCCAGCAGCCACCACGGGACTAGGTCTCTCGAGCAGTACTTC. It translates to CASSHHGTRSLEQYF.